These 13 T cell receptor beta chains came from one sample sequenced in a study of neoadjuvant anti-PD-1 for oral cavity cancer. This table comes from immunoSEQ multiplex PCR, and its TCRdb copy is limited to in-frame clones, with some not included. The sample lists tens of thousands of clones, more than 20% occurring once. Time point here: after neoadjuvant nivolumab, at surgical resection. The sample was tumor tissue, taken after nivolumab (anti-PD-1) treatment. All receptors derive from a person aged 35 to 85 with oral cavity squamous cell carcinoma.

This clone has more than one count but fewer than ten. The V and J genes are TRBV27 and TRBJ1-1, with 7 positions matching TRBD1. The CDR3 contains 16 residues. The ends lost 5 bases at V and 0 bases at J; junction bases unmatched: 9. Per the germline V gene, CDR1 is MNHEY and CDR2 is SMNVEV (reference sequence). CDR3 nucleotide sequence: TGTGCCAGCAGTGACAGGGTCTTGTCCATGAACACTGAAGCTTTCTTT. Its protein product is CASSDRVLSMNTEAFF.

This clone was detected a few times. The chain links TRBV7-9 to TRBJ1-5; D gene uncertain. V was pared by 1 base and J by 1 base, with 8 bases between. CDR3 length equals 15 residues. Germline lookup yields CDR1 SEHNR and CDR2 FQNEAQ (reference sequence). As DNA, the CDR3 is TGTGCCAGCAGCTTAGTGGGAGGGAGCAATCAGCCCCAGCATTTT. It specifies CASSLVGGSNQPQHF.

By proportion, this clone is medium-sized (0.01 to 0.1%). V is TRBV12-2 and J is TRBJ2-2; the listed D gene, TRBD2, was not tested against the DNA. TRBV12-2 is a pseudogene. CDR3 size: 17 residues. The CDR3 sequence: CASRLAVETSEPGELFF. CDR3 sequence (DNA): TGTGCAAGTCGCTTAGCGGTAGAGACTAGCGAGCCCGGGGAGCTGTTTTTT.

This clone was detected only a few times. V gene TRBV7-9 combines with J gene TRBJ1-1; D might be TRBD1 (5 bases). Germline CDR1 is SEHNR and CDR2 is FQNEAQ (reference sequence). CDR3 length: 15 residues. Trimming removed 1 base at V and 1 base at J, with 10 bases between. The CDR3 sequence is CASSLVGRENTEAFF. CDR3 coding DNA: TGTGCCAGCAGCTTAGTTGGCAGGGAGAACACTGAAGCTTTCTTT.

Only a few counts were recorded for this clone. The chain employs TRBV6-5 and TRBJ1-4; D remains ambiguous. V was shortened by 7 bases and J by 1 base, with 10 bases between the two germline ends. Per the germline V gene, CDR1 is MNHEY and CDR2 is SVGAGI. The CDR3 extends over 14 amino acids. CDR3 residues: CASTPDGTNEKLFF. Written as DNA, the CDR3 is TGTGCCAGCACCCCGGACGGAACTAATGAAAAACTGTTTTTT.

The chain carries TRBV5-6 and TRBJ1-4; tentatively, D is TRBD1 (6 bases). V dropped 3 bases and J dropped 5 bases, with 14 bases sitting between them. Germline V gene sequence: CDR1 SGHDT, CDR2 YYEEEE. The CDR3 contains 15 residues. The CDR3 region is CASSWGRRGNEKLFF. CDR3 bases: TGTGCCAGCAGCTGGGGGCGTAGGGGGAATGAAAAACTGTTTTTT.

The chain employs TRBV18 and TRBJ2-7; D is unresolved. The V end lost 6 bases, the J end lost 6 bases, and 12 bases lay between the germline ends. The CDR3 spans 12 residues. Germline CDR1 reads KGHSH; CDR2 reads LQKENI. The CDR3 sequence is CASSTISGEQYF. CDR3 sequence (DNA): TGTGCCAGCTCGACCATCTCGGGCGAGCAGTACTTC.

The J gene is TRBJ2-7, the V gene TRBV6-1; possibly TRBD1 for D (6 bases). Germline CDR1 reads MNHNS; CDR2 reads SASEGT. V lost 2 bases and J 3 bases, leaving 14 bases between the germline ends. This CDR3 region has 15 residues. CDR3 DNA: TGTGCCAGCAGTGAAAGGATCAGGGGTGACTACGAGCAGTACTTC. Its protein is CASSERIRGDYEQYF.

The chain links TRBV10-2 to TRBJ2-1, with D possibly matching TRBD1 (5 bases). The V gene's germline CDR1 is WSHSY and CDR2 SAAADI. The CDR3 runs 17 residues. The V end lost 0 bases, the J end lost 6 bases, and 18 bases lay between the germline ends. The CDR3 DNA sequence: TGCGCCAGCAGTGAGTCGCCCTACAGGCTCCCCAGCAATGAGCAGTTCTTC. This codes for CASSESPYRLPSNEQFF.

The rearrangement joins TRBV4-1 to TRBJ1-6; no definite D call. V lost 0 bases, J lost 5 bases, and 11 bases lay in between. The germline gives CDR1 MGHRA, CDR2 YSYEKL. The CDR3 totals 16 residues. This CDR3 is CASSQEGGIDNSPLHF. The CDR3 nucleotides read TGCGCCAGCAGCCAAGAGGGCGGGATCGATAATTCACCCCTCCACTTT.

This clone appeared a few times. The CDR3: CSAILAGREQYF. CDR3 sequence (DNA): TGCAGCGCCATTTTGGCGGGGAGGGAGCAGTACTTC. The chain recombines TRBV29-1 with TRBJ2-7; TRBD2 might be the D (6 bases). V lost 7 bases and J lost 7, with 17 bases in between. The germline V gene has CDR1 SQVTM and CDR2 ANQGSEA. CDR3 size: 12 residues.

This clone was counted only a few times. This chain connects TRBV4-2 to TRBJ2-5, with a possible D match to TRBD2 (5 bases). Trimming cost V 0 bases and J 5 bases, with 13 bases left between them. The CDR3 consists of 15 residues. Germline CDR1 and CDR2: LGHNA and YNFKEQ. The CDR3 sequence is CASSQEALGGETQYF. CDR3 nucleotide sequence: TGTGCCAGCAGCCAAGAAGCGTTAGGCGGGGAGACCCAGTACTTC.

The chain employs TRBV6-1 and TRBJ1-5; D unresolved. Germline CDR1 and CDR2: MNHNS and SASEGT. V lost 4 bases and J lost 0, with 7 bases in between. This CDR3 has 14 amino acids. DNA for the CDR3: TGTGCCAGCAGTGCTGGGATTAGCAATCAGCCCCAGCATTTT. It yields the protein CASSAGISNQPQHF.